This TCR beta chain was captured in a study of blood T cell repertoires in COVID-19. On this clone itself: The sample has other DNA sequences that encode this CDR3 too.

Trimming cost V 4 bases and J 2 bases; bases outside gene matches: 6. The CDR3 has 15 amino acids. Germline-derived CDR1 and CDR2 are LNHDA and SQIVND (reference sequence). The protocol was immunoSEQ multiplex PCR, while the TCRdb copy is restricted to in-frame clones and leaves out a portion. The table shows 150,000 to 200,000 clones, with 84% occurring only once. Enrollees, roughly 18 to 90 years old, lived in some 24 US areas. Donors of Cohort 3 who recovered were those that had two negative PCRs, clearance, or symptom resolution. This TCR was recovered from a woman aged 50 to 60 who had recovered from COVID-19. Sequencing was carried out using PBMCs or T cells enriched from blood (not recorded which). The J gene is TRBJ2-7, the V gene TRBV19; 9 positions match TRBD1. The CDR3 reads CASSRSGQGTYEQYF. The CDR3 DNA reads TGTGCCAGTAGTAGATCGGGACAGGGTACCTACGAGCAGTACTTC.